Here is one T cell receptor beta chain with its context. Its cognate antigen is unknown. Sequencing was performed with immunoSEQ multiplex PCR; in TCRdb, only in-frame clones are kept and a portion is missing. The sample lists some 45,000 clones, 76% seen once, with roughly 7.6% in the top ten. The data are from a study of radiotherapy plus CTLA-4 blockade in lung cancer. General study points: TCR clones from tumors expanded in blood after radiotherapy plus ipilimumab.

The CDR3 is 15 amino acids. Germline CDR1 and CDR2: SGDLS and YYNGEE. J was trimmed by 1 base and V by 2 bases; bases with no gene match: 3. This TCR was sampled from a human donor with non-small cell lung cancer who had stable disease on radiotherapy plus ipilimumab. The V call is TRBV9, the J call TRBJ1-1, with 9 bases fitting TRBD1. This specimen was peripheral blood, taken from a patient treated with radiotherapy plus ipilimumab. The CDR3 region is CASSVGQGRNTEAFF. CDR3 DNA: TGTGCCAGCAGCGTCGGACAGGGGAGGAACACTGAAGCTTTCTTT.